Included here is one TCR beta chain sequence, with context. The antigen remains undetermined. MiXCR was run by TCRdb on the reads, yielding one entry per CDR3 protein. Among 450,000 to 650,000 distinct CDR3 sequences listed, around 40% were seen once. The sample comes from a study of T cell repertoires in cytomegalovirus infection. Study summary: Public TCR beta signatures were indicative of both CMV infection and a matching HLA type.

This CDR3 has 15 residues. Losses at the gene ends were 3 bases for V and 8 bases for J; bases not matched to a gene: 9. CDR1 KGHDR and CDR2 SFDVKD come from the germline V gene. The receptor comes from a human donor in good health (CMV status not recorded). Some clones in this sample may be carry-over from other donors' samples. Sequences were derived from cultured PBMCs, sampled from culture after CMV antigen stimulation. V and J are TRBV24-1 and TRBJ1-2; 9 bases align to TRBD1. The CDR3 nucleotides are TGTGCCACCAGTGATGCCCGGACAGGGGCTGGCGGCTACACCTTC. Encoded protein: CATSDARTGAGGYTF.